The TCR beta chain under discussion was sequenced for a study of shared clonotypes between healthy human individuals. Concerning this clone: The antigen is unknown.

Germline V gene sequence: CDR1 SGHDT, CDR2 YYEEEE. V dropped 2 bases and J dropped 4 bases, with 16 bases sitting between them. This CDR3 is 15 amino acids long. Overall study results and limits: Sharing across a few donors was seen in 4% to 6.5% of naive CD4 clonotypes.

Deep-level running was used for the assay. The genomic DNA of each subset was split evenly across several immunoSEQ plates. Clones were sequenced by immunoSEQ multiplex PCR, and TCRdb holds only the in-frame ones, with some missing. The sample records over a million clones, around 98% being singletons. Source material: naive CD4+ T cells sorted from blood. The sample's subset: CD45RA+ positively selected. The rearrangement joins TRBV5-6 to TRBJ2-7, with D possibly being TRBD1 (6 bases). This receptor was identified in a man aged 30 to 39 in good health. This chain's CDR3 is CASSFPQGTRYEQYF. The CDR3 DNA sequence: TGTGCCAGCAGCTTCCCACAGGGTACGAGATACGAGCAGTACTTC.